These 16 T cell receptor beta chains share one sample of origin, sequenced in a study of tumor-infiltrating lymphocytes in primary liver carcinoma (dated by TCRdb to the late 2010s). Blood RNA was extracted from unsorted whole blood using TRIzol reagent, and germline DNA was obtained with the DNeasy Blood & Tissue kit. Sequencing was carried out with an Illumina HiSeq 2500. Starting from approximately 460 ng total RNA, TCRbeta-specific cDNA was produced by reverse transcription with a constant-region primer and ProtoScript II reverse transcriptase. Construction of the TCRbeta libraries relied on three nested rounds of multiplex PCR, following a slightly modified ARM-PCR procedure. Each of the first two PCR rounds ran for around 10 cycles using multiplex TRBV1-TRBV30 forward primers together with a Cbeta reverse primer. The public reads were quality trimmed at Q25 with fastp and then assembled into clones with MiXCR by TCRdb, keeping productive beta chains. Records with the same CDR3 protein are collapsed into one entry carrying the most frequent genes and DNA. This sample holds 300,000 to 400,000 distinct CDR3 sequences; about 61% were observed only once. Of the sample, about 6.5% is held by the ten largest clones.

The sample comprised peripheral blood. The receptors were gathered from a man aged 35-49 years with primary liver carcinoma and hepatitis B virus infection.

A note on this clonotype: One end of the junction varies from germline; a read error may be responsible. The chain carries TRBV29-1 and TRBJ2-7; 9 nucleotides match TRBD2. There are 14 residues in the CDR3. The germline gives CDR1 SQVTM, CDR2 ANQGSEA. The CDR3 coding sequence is TGCAGCGTTGAAATTAGCGGGAGACCCTACGGGCAGCACTTC. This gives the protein CSVEISGRPYGQHF.

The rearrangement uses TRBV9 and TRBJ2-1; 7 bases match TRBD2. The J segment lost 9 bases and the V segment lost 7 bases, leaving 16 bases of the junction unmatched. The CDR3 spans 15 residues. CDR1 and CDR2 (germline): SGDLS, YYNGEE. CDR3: CASAPGSGIAGEQFF. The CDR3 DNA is TGTGCCAGCGCCCCGGGGAGCGGGATTGCTGGTGAGCAGTTCTTC.

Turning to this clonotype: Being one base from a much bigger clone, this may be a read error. In DNA, the CDR3 is TGTGCCAGCAGTTACGTACACTTGGGACGGTCCTACGAGCAGCACTTC. Amino acids: CASSYVHLGRSYEQHF. The genes are TRBV6-5 and TRBJ2-7, with D perhaps given as TRBD1 or TRBD2 (5 bases each). The germline CDR1 and CDR2 sequences are MNHEY and SVGAGI. The CDR3 extends over 16 amino acids.

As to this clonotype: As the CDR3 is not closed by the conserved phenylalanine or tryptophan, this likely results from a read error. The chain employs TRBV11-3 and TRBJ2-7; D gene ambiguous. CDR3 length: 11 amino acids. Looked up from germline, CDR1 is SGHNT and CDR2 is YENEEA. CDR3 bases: TGTGTCAGCACCACCGGCTACGAGCAGTACTGC. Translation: CVSTTGYEQYC.

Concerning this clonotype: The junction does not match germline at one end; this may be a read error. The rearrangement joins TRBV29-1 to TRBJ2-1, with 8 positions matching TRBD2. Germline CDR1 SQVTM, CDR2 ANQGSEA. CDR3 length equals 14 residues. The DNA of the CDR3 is TGCAGCGAAAGAAGCGGGGGCTCCTACAATGAGCACTTCTTC. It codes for CSERSGGSYNEHFF.

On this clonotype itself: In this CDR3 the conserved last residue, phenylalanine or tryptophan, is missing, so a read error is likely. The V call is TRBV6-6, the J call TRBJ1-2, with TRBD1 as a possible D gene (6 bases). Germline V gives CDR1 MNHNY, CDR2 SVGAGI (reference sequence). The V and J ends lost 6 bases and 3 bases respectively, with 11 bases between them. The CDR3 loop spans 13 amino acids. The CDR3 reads CASRTQGYYGYTL. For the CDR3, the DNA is TGTGCCAGCAGGACACAGGGCTACTATGGCTACACCCTC.

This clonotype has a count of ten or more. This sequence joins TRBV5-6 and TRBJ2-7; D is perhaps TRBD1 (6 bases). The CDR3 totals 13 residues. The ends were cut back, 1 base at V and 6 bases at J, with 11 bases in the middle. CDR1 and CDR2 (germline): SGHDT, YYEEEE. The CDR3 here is CASSLNRGGEQYF. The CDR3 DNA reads TGTGCCAGCAGCTTGAATCGAGGGGGCGAGCAGTACTTC.

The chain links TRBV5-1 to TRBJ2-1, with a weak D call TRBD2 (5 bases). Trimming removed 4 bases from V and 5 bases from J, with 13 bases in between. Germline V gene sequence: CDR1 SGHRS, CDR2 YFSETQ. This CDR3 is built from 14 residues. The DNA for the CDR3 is TGCGCCAGCAGCCCCGGAAGTAGCGACAATGAGCAGTTCTTC. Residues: CASSPGSSDNEQFF.

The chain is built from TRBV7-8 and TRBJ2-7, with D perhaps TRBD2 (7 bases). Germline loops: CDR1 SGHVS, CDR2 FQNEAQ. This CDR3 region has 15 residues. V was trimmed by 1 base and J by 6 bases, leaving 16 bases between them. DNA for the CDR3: TGTGCCAGCAGCTTAGGAGGCGGGGGCATGAGCGAGCAGTACTTC. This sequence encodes CASSLGGGGMSEQYF.

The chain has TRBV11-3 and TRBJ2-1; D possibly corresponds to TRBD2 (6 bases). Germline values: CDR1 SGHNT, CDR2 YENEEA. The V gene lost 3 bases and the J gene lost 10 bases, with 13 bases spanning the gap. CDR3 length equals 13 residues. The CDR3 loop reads CASSLDGSGEQFF. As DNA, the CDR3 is TGTGCCAGCAGCTTGGACGGTAGCGGCGAGCAGTTCTTC.

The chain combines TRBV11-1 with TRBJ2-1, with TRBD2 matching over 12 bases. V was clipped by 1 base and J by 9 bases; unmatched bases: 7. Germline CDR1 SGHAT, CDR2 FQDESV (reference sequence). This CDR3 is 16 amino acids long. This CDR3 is CASSLGSSGRVSEQFF. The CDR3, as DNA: TGTGCCAGCAGCTTAGGCTCTAGCGGGAGGGTATCTGAGCAGTTCTTC.

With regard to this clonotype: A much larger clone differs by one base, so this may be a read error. CDR3 DNA sequence: TGCAGCGTGATGGTAATTAATGAAAAACTGTTTTTT. It specifies CSVMVINEKLFF. The gene calls are TRBV29-1 and TRBJ1-4; D not resolved. The CDR3 extends over 12 amino acids. The ends were cut back, 6 bases at V and 4 bases at J, with 9 bases in the middle. CDR1 SQVTM and CDR2 ANQGSEA come from the germline V gene.

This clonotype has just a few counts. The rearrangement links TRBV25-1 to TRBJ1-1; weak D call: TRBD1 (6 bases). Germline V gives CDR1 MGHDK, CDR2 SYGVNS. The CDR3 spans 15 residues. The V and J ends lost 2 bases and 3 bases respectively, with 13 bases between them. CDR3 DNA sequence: TGTGCCAGCAGTGAAAGACTTAGGGGGGACACTGAAGCTTTCTTT. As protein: CASSERLRGDTEAFF.

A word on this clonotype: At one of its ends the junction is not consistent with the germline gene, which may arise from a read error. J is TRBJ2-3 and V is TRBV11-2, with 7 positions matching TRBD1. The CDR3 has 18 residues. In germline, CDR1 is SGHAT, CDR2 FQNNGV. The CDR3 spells CASSLLKNDRVRTDTQYF. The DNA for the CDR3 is TGCGCCAGCAGCCTCCTAAAAAACGACAGGGTACGCACAGATACGCAGTATTTT.

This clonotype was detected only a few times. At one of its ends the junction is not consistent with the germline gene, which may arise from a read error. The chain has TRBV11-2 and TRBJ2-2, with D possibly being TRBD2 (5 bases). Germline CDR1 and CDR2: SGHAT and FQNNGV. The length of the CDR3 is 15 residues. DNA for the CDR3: TGTGCCAGCAGCTTAGTACCAGCCTCGGCCGGGGAGTTGTTTTTT. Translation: CASSLVPASAGELFF.

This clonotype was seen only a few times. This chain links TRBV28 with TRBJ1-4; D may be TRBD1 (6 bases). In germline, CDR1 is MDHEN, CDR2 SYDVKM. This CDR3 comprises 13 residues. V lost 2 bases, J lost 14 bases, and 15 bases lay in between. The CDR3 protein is CASSLGGGQRLFF. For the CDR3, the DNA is TGTGCCAGCAGTTTAGGTGGGGGGCAAAGGCTGTTTTTT.